Sequencing of this T cell receptor beta chain was carried out in a study of blood T cell repertoires in COVID-19. Study summary: Specimens from acute and convalescent COVID-19 originated in the United States, Italy and Spain.

Assay: immunoSEQ multiplex PCR; the TCRdb copy retains only in-frame clones and omits some. The table lists 150,000 to 200,000 clones, 75% to 90% of them singletons, with under 10% in the top ten. Patients of the Seattle cohort, enrolled during active infection, were followed longitudinally. The CDR3 runs to 12 residues. Germline values: CDR1 MNHEY, CDR2 SMNVEV (reference sequence). Trimming at V came to 11 bases and at J to 4 bases, leaving 6 bases not matched to a gene. The chain uses TRBV27 and TRBJ2-3; 7 nucleotides agree with TRBD2. Sequencing was performed on peripheral blood. The receptor comes from a woman aged 70-85 years with COVID-19, enrolled during active disease. CDR3 in amino acids: CASTGGSDTQYF. CDR3 nucleotides: TGTGCCTCAACGGGAGGTTCAGATACGCAGTATTTT.